Listed below are T cell receptor beta chains from one sample, sequenced in a study of beta chain features in type 1 diabetes. Clones were sequenced by immunoSEQ multiplex PCR, and TCRdb holds only the in-frame ones, with some missing. The data contain around 450,000 clones, 9.5% to 12% of them singletons. The sample taken for sequencing was naive CD4+ T cells from blood. All receptors come from a woman between 18 and 29 years old in good health. Both conserved end residues are part of each CDR3. A D gene is named only where the DNA matches it firmly. The size entry is marked missing in some rows and otherwise reads once, few, many or a size class.

TRBV18	NA	few	TRBJ2-6	CASSQPLAVGANVLTF	TGTGCCAGCTCGCAGCCGTTAGCTGTCGGGGCCAACGTCCTGACTTTC
TRBV2	NA	few	TRBJ1-1	CASSTTQVNTEAFF	TGTGCCAGCAGTACCACTCAGGTGAACACTGAAGCTTTCTTT
TRBV7-6	TRBD2	few	TRBJ2-5	CASSLAGGPAAQYF	TGTGCCAGCAGCTTAGCGGGAGGGCCGGCGGCCCAGTACTTC
TRBV19	NA	NA	TRBJ2-1	CASSKRTDRSHEQFF	TGTGCCAGTAGTAAACGCACGGACAGAAGCCATGAGCAGTTCTTC
TRBV15	TRBD1	few	TRBJ1-2	CATSMQGAGGHYGYTF	TGTGCCACCAGCATGCAGGGGGCAGGAGGGCACTATGGCTACACCTTC
TRBV6-6	TRBD1	NA	TRBJ2-3	CASSFLTGARTDTQYF	TGTGCCAGCAGTTTCCTCACAGGGGCCCGCACAGATACGCAGTATTTT
TRBV7-9	TRBD2	few	TRBJ2-1	CASSWWMASGWNEQFF	TGTGCCAGCAGCTGGTGGATGGCTAGCGGGTGGAATGAGCAGTTCTTC
TRBV25-1	NA	NA	TRBJ1-3	CASSPRGAGNTIYF	TGTGCCAGCTCCCCGAGGGGAGCTGGAAACACCATATATTTT
TRBV29-1	TRBD1	few	TRBJ2-1	CSVADRASYNEQFF	TGCAGCGTTGCGGACAGGGCCTCCTACAATGAGCAGTTCTTC
TRBV25-1	NA	few	TRBJ2-5	CASSVYAGPGTQYF	TGTGCCAGCAGTGTATATGCAGGGCCCGGGACCCAGTACTTC
TRBV18	NA	NA	TRBJ2-7	CASSPGLGEYF	TGTGCCAGCTCACCGGGCTTGGGGGAGTACTTC
TRBV4-2	TRBD2	NA	TRBJ2-7	CASSQRGGAAYEQYF	TGTGCCAGCAGCCAAAGGGGAGGGGCGGCCTACGAGCAGTACTTC
TRBV9	NA	few	TRBJ1-2	CASSVGVPYGYTF	TGTGCCAGCAGCGTAGGAGTCCCCTATGGCTACACCTTC
TRBV11-3	NA	NA	TRBJ2-3	CASSLVFRSTDTQYF	TGTGCCAGCAGCTTAGTATTCCGTAGCACAGATACGCAGTATTTT
TRBV28	TRBD2	few	TRBJ2-1	CASSLSHYGTRIPYEQFF	TGTGCCAGCAGTTTGAGCCACTACGGGACTAGAATACCTTATGAGCAGTTCTTC
TRBV4-3	NA	NA	TRBJ1-2	CASSQESGRRGYGYTF	TGCGCCAGCAGCCAAGAGTCAGGCAGGAGAGGATATGGCTACACCTTC
TRBV5-1	NA	few	TRBJ2-3	CASRPDSTSTDTQYF	TGCGCCAGCAGACCTGACAGCACTAGCACAGATACGCAGTATTTT
TRBV6-5	NA	NA	TRBJ2-2	CASSPHPWELFF	TGTGCCAGCAGTCCACATCCTTGGGAGCTGTTTTTT
TRBV6-5	TRBD2	few	TRBJ2-5	CASRTSRETQYF	TGTGCCAGCAGGACTAGCCGGGAGACCCAGTACTTC
TRBV7-2	NA	NA	TRBJ1-1	CASSLGHVNTEAFF	TGTGCCAGCAGCCTAGGACACGTGAACACTGAAGCTTTCTTT
TRBV5-1	TRBD1	NA	TRBJ1-4	CASSLSGQGTEKLFF	TGCGCCAGCAGCTTATCGGGACAGGGGACTGAAAAACTGTTTTTT
TRBV30	NA	many	TRBJ2-4	CAWRRTGRRENIQYF	TGTGCCTGGAGGAGGACTGGGAGGCGGGAAAACATTCAGTACTTC
TRBV11-3	TRBD2	few	TRBJ2-3	CASSLRGADTQYF	TGTGCCAGCAGCTTACGGGGGGCAGATACGCAGTATTTT
TRBV14	NA	few	TRBJ2-6	CASSSTGPFISGANVLTF	TGTGCCAGCAGCTCAACGGGCCCCTTCATTTCTGGGGCCAACGTCCTGACTTTC
TRBV7-9	NA	NA	TRBJ2-5	CASSLAAGEETQYF	TGTGCCAGCAGCTTAGCAGCAGGGGAAGAGACCCAGTACTTC
TRBV29-1	NA	few	TRBJ1-5	CSVVGSGNQPQHF	TGCAGCGTTGTGGGTTCGGGCAATCAGCCCCAGCATTTT
TRBV4-3	NA	NA	TRBJ2-3	CASSPGVWDTQYF	TGCGCCAGCAGCCCCGGGGTGTGGGATACGCAGTATTTT
TRBV7-9	NA	few	TRBJ2-3	CASSLKGIDGTDTQYF	TGTGCCAGCAGCTTAAAGGGCATCGACGGCACAGATACGCAGTATTTT
TRBV30	TRBD1	NA	TRBJ2-6	CAWKTFLGQGSGANVLTF	TGTGCCTGGAAGACTTTCTTGGGACAGGGCTCTGGGGCCAACGTCCTGACTTTC
TRBV29-1	NA	many	TRBJ1-1	CSAGSTEAFF	TGCAGCGCAGGGAGTACTGAAGCTTTCTTT
TRBV18	TRBD1	NA	TRBJ2-7	CASSPRTGKDEQYF	TGTGCCAGCTCACCACGGACAGGGAAGGACGAGCAGTACTTC
TRBV19	NA	few	TRBJ2-5	CASSIGRVSETQYF	TGTGCCAGTAGTATTGGCAGGGTATCGGAGACCCAGTACTTC
TRBV9	TRBD1	NA	TRBJ2-5	CASSKGTGETQYF	TGTGCCAGCAGCAAAGGGACAGGAGAGACCCAGTACTTC
TRBV7-2	NA	NA	TRBJ1-1	CASSFYGLPNTEAFF	TGTGCCAGCAGCTTCTACGGGTTACCGAACACTGAAGCTTTCTTT
TRBV5-1	NA	NA	TRBJ2-3	CASSLARTRTDTQYF	TGCGCCAGCAGCTTGGCGCGGACCCGCACAGATACGCAGTATTTT
TRBV21-1	NA	few	TRBJ2-5	CASSKVTEETQYF	TGTGCCAGCAGCAAAGTAACAGAGGAGACCCAGTACTTC
TRBV6-5	NA	NA	TRBJ2-5	CASSNPVVETQYF	TGTGCCAGCAGCAATCCGGTGGTCGAGACCCAGTACTTC
TRBV2	TRBD2	few	TRBJ2-1	CASILGLVYEQFF	TGTGCCAGTATCCTAGGACTAGTTTATGAGCAGTTCTTC
TRBV29-1	NA	NA	TRBJ1-2	CSVGPYTF	TGCAGCGTTGGGCCCTACACCTTC
TRBV14	NA	NA	TRBJ2-2	CASSQNHAGELFF	TGTGCCAGCAGCCAAAATCACGCCGGGGAGCTGTTTTTT
TRBV6-5	NA	few	TRBJ1-2	CASSYLQGTYGYTF	TGTGCCAGCAGTTACTTACAGGGTACCTATGGCTACACCTTC
TRBV27	NA	NA	TRBJ2-1	CASSLSLSNNEQFF	TGTGCCAGCAGTTTATCGTTGTCGAACAATGAGCAGTTCTTC
TRBV2	TRBD1	few	TRBJ1-4	CASSDRGQAKLFF	TGTGCCAGCAGCGATCGGGGACAGGCTAAACTGTTTTTT
TRBV7-9	NA	few	TRBJ2-1	CASSQEGNNEQFF	TGTGCCAGCAGCCAAGAGGGGAACAATGAGCAGTTCTTC
TRBV7-8	NA	NA	TRBJ1-6	CASSLATGNSPLHF	TGTGCCAGCAGCCTCGCCACAGGGAATTCACCCCTCCACTTT
TRBV19	TRBD1	NA	TRBJ1-2	CASSIDLDRDYGYTF	TGTGCCAGTAGTATAGATCTCGACAGGGACTATGGCTACACCTTC
TRBV29-1	TRBD1	NA	TRBJ1-1	CSVEDRTGLNTEAFF	TGCAGCGTTGAAGATCGGACAGGGCTAAACACTGAAGCTTTCTTT
TRBV7-2	NA	few	TRBJ2-1	CASSFLNNEQFF	TGTGCCAGCAGCTTTTTGAACAATGAGCAGTTCTTC
TRBV7-3	NA	NA	TRBJ2-5	CASSPGRPGHETQYF	TGTGCCAGCAGCCCCGGCAGGCCAGGTCACGAGACCCAGTACTTC
TRBV6-1	TRBD1	NA	TRBJ1-2	CASSTRTGYGYTF	TGTGCCAGCAGTACGCGGACAGGGTATGGCTACACCTTC
TRBV5-4	NA	NA	TRBJ2-5	CASSSDRETQYF	TGTGCCAGCAGCTCTGACAGGGAGACCCAGTACTTC
TRBV21-1	NA	few	TRBJ2-2	CASRRTGSKLFF	TGTGCCAGCAGACGGACCGGTAGTAAGCTGTTTTTT
TRBV29-1	NA	NA	TRBJ1-1	CSVGGGLRAHTEAFF	TGCAGCGTTGGCGGGGGGCTACGAGCCCACACTGAAGCTTTCTTT
TRBV9	TRBD1	few	TRBJ2-1	CASSIQGNEQFF	TGTGCCAGCAGCATACAGGGGAATGAGCAGTTCTTC
TRBV5-8	NA	few	TRBJ2-1	CASSSKTSRQFF	TGTGCCAGCAGCTCAAAGACTAGTCGACAGTTCTTC
TRBV14	NA	few	TRBJ1-1	CASSRILGNTEAFF	TGTGCCAGCAGCCGGATTTTGGGGAACACTGAAGCTTTCTTT
TRBV2	NA	few	TRBJ1-5	CASSKESGSNQPQHF	TGTGCCAGCAGCAAGGAGTCGGGTAGCAATCAGCCCCAGCATTTT
TRBV2	NA	few	TRBJ2-3	CASRGGVTDTQYF	TGTGCCAGCAGAGGGGGGGTAACAGATACGCAGTATTTT
TRBV6-5	NA	NA	TRBJ1-4	CASKAGRDEKLFF	TGTGCCAGCAAGGCAGGCAGGGATGAAAAACTGTTTTTT
TRBV25-1	TRBD1	NA	TRBJ1-1	CASSIRGQVNTEAFF	TGTGCCAGCAGTATAAGAGGACAGGTGAACACTGAAGCTTTCTTT